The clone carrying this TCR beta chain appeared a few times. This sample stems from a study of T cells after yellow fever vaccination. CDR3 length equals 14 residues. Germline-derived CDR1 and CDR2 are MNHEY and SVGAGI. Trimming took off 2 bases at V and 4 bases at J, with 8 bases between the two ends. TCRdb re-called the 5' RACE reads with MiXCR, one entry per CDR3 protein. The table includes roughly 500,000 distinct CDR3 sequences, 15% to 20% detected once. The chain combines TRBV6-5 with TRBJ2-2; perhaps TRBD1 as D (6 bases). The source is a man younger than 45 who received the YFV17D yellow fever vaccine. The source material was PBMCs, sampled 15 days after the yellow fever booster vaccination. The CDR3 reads CASSYRTATGELFF. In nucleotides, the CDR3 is TGTGCCAGCAGTTACCGGACAGCCACCGGGGAGCTGTTTTTT.